This passage covers 26 T cell receptor beta chains from one sample sequenced in a study of T cells expressing NK-cell markers. TCRdb reprocessed the 5' RACE reads; each CDR3 protein has one entry and no DNA is given. This sample's clone table lists 200,000 to 300,000 distinct CDR3 sequences. The sequenced sample was blood T cells: a sorted CD56 or NKG2C T cell subset, CD4+ or CD8+ T cells, or bulk PBMC T cells (not recorded which). The receptors derive from a woman between 18 and 70 years old in good health.

V gene TRBV11-2 combines with J gene TRBJ2-3. The CDR3 covers 13 residues. From germline, CDR1 is SGHAT and CDR2 FQNNGV. The CDR3 sequence is CASSFWGTDTQYF.

The V call is TRBV12-3 or TRBV12-4, the J call TRBJ2-7; absent DNA, TCRdb's TRBD1 call cannot be checked. The CDR3 is 13 amino acids. The CDR3 spells CASTAPGQPVRYF.

V usage is TRBV4-2 and J usage is TRBJ1-3; TCRdb gives TRBD1 as the D gene, but with no DNA this cannot be confirmed. This CDR3 is 15 amino acids long. Per germline, CDR1 LGHNA and CDR2 YNFKEQ. CDR3 sequence reads: CASSQDWGVGNTIYF.

This chain's CDR3 is CASRLLLWEQYF. The genes are TRBV2 and TRBJ2-7; the D gene TCRdb calls, TRBD2, cannot be checked with no DNA. The CDR3 has 12 residues. Germline loops: CDR1 SNHLY, CDR2 FYNNEI.

The V call is TRBV16, the J call TRBJ1-5; TCRdb selects TRBD1, and the lack of DNA leaves this call unchecked. The germline V gene has CDR1 KGHSY and CDR2 FQNENV. This CDR3 is 17 amino acids long. The CDR3 protein is CASSQERQGGGNQPQHF.

The chain links TRBV12-3 or TRBV12-4 to TRBJ1-2. This CDR3 has 12 amino acids. The CDR3 loop is CTSNTEHYGYTF.

This CDR3 reads CASSTDRGSYNEQFF. The J gene is TRBJ2-1, the V gene TRBV7-2. The germline CDR1 and CDR2 sequences are SGHTA and FQGNSA. The CDR3 runs to 15 residues.

This chain joins TRBV7-2 and TRBJ2-5. Germline lookup yields CDR1 SGHTA and CDR2 FQGNSA. The CDR3 has 13 amino acids. This CDR3 reads CASSLATAETQYF.

V usage is TRBV6-5 and J usage is TRBJ2-7; the TCRdb D gene call, TRBD1, has no DNA to confirm it. The CDR3 has 14 residues. Per the germline V gene, CDR1 is MNHEY and CDR2 is SVGAGI. The CDR3 reads CASSYWQGAYEQYF.

The CDR3 is CASSSYGRFSGANVLTF. The rearrangement joins TRBV6-2 or TRBV6-3 to TRBJ2-6; as DNA is missing, the TRBD1 call by TCRdb cannot be tested. Germline CDR1 and CDR2: MNHEY and SVGEGT. The CDR3 extends over 17 amino acids.

The chain carries TRBV5-1 and TRBJ2-2; the TCRdb call, TRBD1, lacks DNA for checking. From germline, CDR1 is SGHRS and CDR2 YFSETQ. This CDR3 has 18 residues. The chain's CDR3 is CASSLGPGQGANTGELFF.

The chain couples TRBV20-1 to TRBJ2-2; TCRdb's D gene call, TRBD2, goes unchecked for lack of DNA. The CDR3 spans 15 residues. Looked up from germline, CDR1 is DFQATT and CDR2 is SNEGSKA (reference sequence). The CDR3 sequence: CSAEAGGKNTGELFF.

This chain joins TRBV12-3 or TRBV12-4 and TRBJ1-5; TCRdb lists TRBD1, though no DNA is available to test this call. The CDR3 spans 14 residues. CDR3 sequence: CASSPGQGGKPQHF.

The rearrangement joins TRBV14 to TRBJ2-2. The CDR3 has 16 residues. CDR1 and CDR2 (germline): SGHDN, FVKESK. This CDR3 reads CASSQVRPTNTGELFF.

V and J are TRBV29-1 and TRBJ1-6. Germline V lookup: CDR1 SQVTM, CDR2 ANQGSEA. There are 13 residues in the CDR3. CDR3 protein: CSVADANNSPLHF.

This CDR3 is CASIEGTYGYTF. V and J are TRBV19 and TRBJ1-2; TCRdb's assignment of TRBD1 cannot be checked, as there is no DNA. Germline CDR1 LNHDA, CDR2 SQIVND (reference sequence). The CDR3 is 12 residues long.

The chain couples TRBV28 to TRBJ2-7; the D call from TCRdb, TRBD1, cannot be confirmed without DNA. The germline gives CDR1 MDHEN, CDR2 SYDVKM. This CDR3 is 17 amino acids long. CDR3 residues: CATNTLRTGGSTYEQYF.

V usage is TRBV14 and J usage is TRBJ1-1. The germline gives CDR1 SGHDN, CDR2 FVKESK. The CDR3 runs to 15 residues. The CDR3 loop is CASSQPLAGNTEAFF.

CDR3 protein: CASTFDLDRDLYGYTF. The rearrangement links TRBV6-1 to TRBJ1-2; TCRdb selects TRBD1, and the lack of DNA leaves this call unchecked. Germline values: CDR1 MNHNS, CDR2 SASEGT. This CDR3 contains 16 residues.

The chain carries TRBV20-1 and TRBJ2-3; TCRdb selects TRBD1, and the lack of DNA leaves this call unchecked. Germline values: CDR1 DFQATT, CDR2 SNEGSKA (reference sequence). CDR3 length equals 15 residues. The CDR3 loop is CSASGILLSTDTQYF.

This chain uses TRBV12-3 or TRBV12-4 with TRBJ2-1; TCRdb lists TRBD1, though no DNA is available to test this call. This CDR3 is built from 15 residues. CDR3 in amino acids: CASSPRQGWNNEQFF.

The rearrangement uses TRBV6-6 and TRBJ2-2; the D gene TCRdb calls, TRBD1, cannot be checked with no DNA. The CDR3 has 13 residues. The germline V gene encodes CDR1 MNHNY and CDR2 SVGAGI (reference sequence). CDR3 sequence reads: CASSYSRGGELFF.

The V and J genes are TRBV7-2 and TRBJ2-3; TCRdb picks TRBD2, but there is no DNA to check that call. Germline CDR1 reads SGHTA; CDR2 reads FQGNSA. The CDR3 sequence is 15 residues long. CDR3 region: CASSLVGLSTDTQYF.

The rearrangement uses TRBV12-3 or TRBV12-4 and TRBJ2-3; TCRdb's D call of TRBD2 is untestable without DNA. The CDR3 spans 15 residues. CDR3 sequence reads: CASSLRESGTDTQYF.

The rearrangement uses TRBV6-1 and TRBJ2-7; the TCRdb D gene call, TRBD2, has no DNA to confirm it. This CDR3 has 15 amino acids. Germline V lookup: CDR1 MNHNS, CDR2 SASEGT. CDR3: CASSLGASGFYEQYF.

This chain links TRBV7-8 with TRBJ2-1; with no DNA, the TCRdb D assignment of TRBD2 cannot be verified. This CDR3 comprises 17 residues. The germline V gene encodes CDR1 SGHVS and CDR2 FQNEAQ. The CDR3 sequence: CASSSPIAGGSYNEQFF.